A selection of T cell receptor beta chains follows, all from one sample in a study of blood T cell repertoires in COVID-19. Method: immunoSEQ multiplex PCR; TCRdb's copy keeps in-frame clones and lacks some. The sample has over 55,000 clones, more than 80% seen once. Specimen: PBMCs or T cells enriched from blood (not recorded which). The receptor source for this set is a woman between 35 and 50 years old with acute COVID-19. Both conserved end residues are part of each CDR3.

14 | TRBJ2-1 | TRBV11-3 | CASSLGRRGDEQFF
14 | TRBJ2-3 | TRBV3-1/TRBV3-2 | CASSPGAYTDTQYF
15 | TRBJ2-7 | TRBV11-2 | CASSSVTGPPYEQYF
14 | TRBJ2-7 | TRBV27 | CASSFRGGPYEQYF
13 | TRBJ1-2 | TRBV3-1/TRBV3-2 | CASSRDRTYGYTF
11 | TRBJ1-2 | TRBV28 | CASSTSRGYTF
14 | TRBJ1-4 | TRBV7-2 | CASSFSVGGEKLFF
12 | TRBJ1-2 | TRBV27 | CASRTGGFGYTF
15 | TRBJ1-2 | TRBV4-1 | CASSQALTAPYGYTF
16 | TRBJ2-2 | TRBV7-8 | CASSFPDRGNTGELFF
15 | TRBJ2-2 | TRBV2 | CASSSGTANTGELFF
13 | TRBJ1-1 | TRBV27 | CASSLLMNTEAFF
17 | TRBJ2-3 | TRBV5-1 | CASSPSGELVGTDTQYF
14 | TRBJ1-1 | TRBV11-1 | CASSDRRTNTEAFF
13 | TRBJ2-7 | TRBV6-5 | CASTREQGYEQYF
12 | TRBJ2-1 | TRBV2 | CATMDSHNEQFF
14 | TRBJ2-3 | TRBV7-8 | CASTPEGPTDTQYF
14 | TRBJ1-4 | TRBV4-1 | CASSQEGRTEKLFF
15 | TRBJ1-1 | TRBV19 | CASSIFDSLGTEAFF
16 | TRBJ2-2 | TRBV9 | CASSVVGTGSPGELFF
15 | TRBJ1-1 | TRBV27 | CASSLLGQGDTEAFF
15 | TRBJ2-1 | TRBV27 | CASSTGTSGYNEQFF
12 | TRBJ2-1 | TRBV6-6 | CASSKTWNEQFF
15 | TRBJ2-2 | TRBV5-1 | CASSSSTGSTGELFF
13 | TRBJ1-5 | TRBV19 | CASSSEGDQPQHF
13 | TRBJ1-2 | TRBV11-2 | CATETGVNYGYTF
13 | TRBJ2-4 | TRBV9 | CASSVVGVGIQYF
16 | TRBJ2-7 | TRBV9 | CASSGRVLAGAYEQYF
14 | TRBJ2-1 | TRBV6-4 | CASSIAGGRNEQFF
13 | TRBJ1-2 | TRBV5-1 | CASSLQINNGYTF
13 | TRBJ2-7 | TRBV6-2/TRBV6-3 | CASSNIQGGEQYF
15 | TRBJ2-5 | TRBV4-1 | CASSQEGGGGETQYF
14 | TRBJ2-1 | TRBV29-1 | CSVGSSGGAVEQFF
13 | TRBJ2-5 | TRBV2 | CALGGGLMGTQYF
17 | TRBJ2-3 | TRBV24-1 | CATSEDLAGVDTDTQYF
13 | TRBJ1-2 | TRBV19 | CASNTVANYGYTF
11 | TRBJ1-1 | TRBV18 | CASSPEGEAFF
15 | TRBJ1-2 | TRBV21-1 | CAVQRAPRGLYGYTF
15 | TRBJ2-2 | TRBV6-5 | CASRRPYGNTGELFF
15 | TRBJ2-3 | TRBV15 | CATSRELGGSDTQYF
14 | TRBJ2-7 | TRBV27 | CASSLFGARGEQYF